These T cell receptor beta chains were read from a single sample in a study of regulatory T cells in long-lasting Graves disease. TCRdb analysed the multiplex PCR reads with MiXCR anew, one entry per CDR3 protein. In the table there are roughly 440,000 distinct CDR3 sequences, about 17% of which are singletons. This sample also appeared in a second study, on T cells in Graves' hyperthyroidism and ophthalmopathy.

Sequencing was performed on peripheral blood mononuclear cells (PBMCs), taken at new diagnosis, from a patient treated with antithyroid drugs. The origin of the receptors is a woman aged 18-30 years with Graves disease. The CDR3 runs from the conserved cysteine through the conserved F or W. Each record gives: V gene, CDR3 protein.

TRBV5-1,CASSPTQGTQYF
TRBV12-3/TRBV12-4,CASTDGTNSYEQYF
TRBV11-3,CASSLSIRVRGGNVLTF
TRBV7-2,CASSKERDKLLAGGPSRQETQYF
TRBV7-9,CASSSTTGGREKLFF
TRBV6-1,CASSAPEAQETQYF
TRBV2,CASSEEETQYF
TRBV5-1,CASSSKVRAHQETQYF
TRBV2,CASARGGQGAGELFF
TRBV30,CAWSSWGFGLDTEAFF
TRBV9,CASSVSRQLHPGELFF
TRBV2,CASSGPGGPKETQYF
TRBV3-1,CASRPSGRAPSQETQYF
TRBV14,CASSHSREGTGELFF
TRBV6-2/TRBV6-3,CASSYPPGQGELFF
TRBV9,CASSVDPTGLLRDTQYF
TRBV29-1,CSVLTGAIHYEQYF
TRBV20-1,CSAKNSGTDTQYF
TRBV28,CASSQWGRAGGKETQYF
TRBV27,CASVPGGVRTEAFF
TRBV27,CASSSDLSYEQYF
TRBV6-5,CASSYRTGGEQYF